This TCR beta chain was identified in a study of CD8+CD57+ T cells in acquired aplastic anemia. Across the whole study: Sorted CD4+ and CD8+ cells yielded DNA averaging approximately 3 ug.

Per germline, CDR1 ENHRY and CDR2 SYGVKD. This CDR3 has 14 residues. V was pared by 3 bases and J by 7 bases, with 2 bases of the junction left unmatched. It was genomic DNA that served as the template for profiling TCR beta VDJ and CDR3. TCRdb reanalysed the reads using MiXCR and keeps one entry per CDR3 protein. The table lists 260,000 or so distinct CDR3 sequences, roughly 80% of them singletons. Whoever was chosen for sequencing had shown CD8+CD57+ cell expansion by flow cytometry. At the time of blood sampling, patients had not yet received any therapy. The sequence was collected from a human donor with aplastic anemia. Sequenced input: sorted CD4+, CD8+, or CD8+CD57+ T cells (not recorded which) from PBMCs. The chain combines TRBV10-3 with TRBJ1-6; 8 nucleotides line up with TRBD1. The CDR3 loop reads CAISDRGRNSPLHF. The CDR3 DNA reads TGTGCCATCAGTGACAGGGGGCGGAATTCACCCCTCCACTTT.